The 27 T cell receptor beta chains below come from one sample, sequenced in a study of patients and donors after allogeneic stem cell transplantation. TCRdb used MiXCR to reprocess the RT-PCR reads, holding one entry per CDR3 protein. Found here are about 110,000 distinct CDR3 sequences, around 33% of them singletons; the top ten hold 27%. Sequencing used blood, either unsorted or a sorted T cell fraction (not recorded which). The source is a human donor who was either an allogeneic HSCT recipient or a stem cell or donor lymphocyte infusion donor (not recorded which). It is not recorded whose cells these are; they may come from a transplant donor.

CDR3 region: CSASSGGRAAYEQYF. The CDR3 nucleotides are TGCAGTGCTAGCTCCGGCGGGAGGGCCGCCTACGAGCAGTACTTC. This chain connects TRBV20-1 to TRBJ2-7; 9 bases line up with TRBD2. J was trimmed by 2 bases and V by 3 bases; bases with no gene match: 8. The CDR3 is 15 amino acids. Germline V gene lookup returns CDR1 DFQATT and CDR2 SNEGSKA (reference sequence).

This clonotype has a handful of counts. The CDR3 carries no conserved terminal phenylalanine or tryptophan, so it likely arises from a read error. The J gene is TRBJ1-1, the V gene TRBV2, with no clear D. This CDR3 spans 13 amino acids. Trimming pared 1 base from V and 3 bases from J, leaving 6 bases between. CDR1 is SNHLY and CDR2 is FYNNEI in the germline V gene. In nucleotides, the CDR3 is TGTGCCAGCAGTGAAGTGGGTTACACTGAAGCTTTCCTT. This sequence encodes CASSEVGYTEAFL.

This clonotype was counted between two and nine times. J is TRBJ2-3 and V is TRBV28; no reliable D call. V lost 2 bases and J 4 bases, leaving 4 bases between the germline ends. CDR3 length: 12 residues. Germline CDR1 and CDR2: MDHEN and SYDVKM. CDR3 in DNA: TGTGCCAGCAGTTTACGAGCAGATACGCAGTATTTT. Protein sequence: CASSLRADTQYF.

The chain carries TRBV12-3 or TRBV12-4 and TRBJ1-2; no clear D gene. The V end was cut by 5 bases, the J end by 8 bases, with 12 bases between. The length of the CDR3 is 12 residues. The CDR3 loop is CASSKKRGGYTF. The CDR3 region has the DNA TGTGCCAGCAGTAAAAAAAGAGGGGGCTACACCTTC.

The chain joins TRBV5-1 to TRBJ2-5; 7 positions agree with TRBD1. The CDR3 consists of 14 residues. V lost 2 bases to trimming and J lost 2 bases; unmatched junction nucleotides: 3. CDR1 is SGHRS and CDR2 is YFSETQ in the germline V gene. The CDR3 spells CASSFQQGQETQYF. CDR3 in DNA: TGCGCCAGCAGCTTTCAACAGGGGCAAGAGACCCAGTACTTC.

The rearrangement links TRBV18 to TRBJ2-1; 10 positions match TRBD2. In germline, CDR1 is KGHSH, CDR2 LQKENI. With V trimmed by 6 bases and J by 5 bases, 10 bases remained unmatched. This CDR3 has 16 residues. The CDR3 sequence: CASSNARLAGDNEQFF. CDR3 sequence (DNA): TGTGCCAGCTCCAACGCGCGGCTAGCGGGAGACAATGAGCAGTTCTTC.

The sample holds many counts of this clonotype. This sequence joins TRBV29-1 and TRBJ1-3; D is unresolved. This CDR3 is 13 amino acids long. V was trimmed by 7 bases and J by 0 bases, leaving 10 bases between them. Germline CDR1 and CDR2: SQVTM and ANQGSEA. As DNA, the CDR3 is TGCAGCGCAACTCAGGACTCTGGAAACACCATATATTTT. Encoded protein: CSATQDSGNTIYF.

V usage is TRBV24-1 and J usage is TRBJ2-3; D is perhaps TRBD1 (6 bases). This CDR3 has 13 residues. Germline values: CDR1 KGHDR, CDR2 SFDVKD. The germline V and J ends were trimmed by 9 bases and 6 bases, with 15 bases remaining between them. The CDR3 reads CATSGTLDDTQYF. Here the CDR3 DNA reads TGTGCCACCTCCGGGACACTGGATGATACGCAGTATTTT.

The chain combines TRBV15 with TRBJ2-3; D gene unclear. Germline V gene data show CDR1 as LNHNV and CDR2 as YYDKDF (reference sequence). V was shortened by 6 bases and J by 4 bases, with 11 bases between the two germline ends. CDR3 length equals 13 residues. CDR3 sequence (DNA): TGTGCCACCAGTTCTAGATCTGCAGATACGCAGTATTTT. This gives the protein CATSSRSADTQYF.

The table lists this clonotype with a few counts. The V call is TRBV10-2, the J call TRBJ1-2; the D gene is possibly TRBD1 (5 bases). The V end was cut by 6 bases, the J end by 8 bases, with 19 bases between. CDR1 is WSHSY, CDR2 SAAADI, per germline. This CDR3 comprises 14 residues. The CDR3, as DNA: TGCGCCAGCAGACCGGCGGCAGGGAGGTTCGGCTACACCTTC. This encodes CASRPAAGRFGYTF.

This clonotype was seen more than once but under ten times. V usage is TRBV12-3 or TRBV12-4 and J usage is TRBJ1-5; 7 nucleotides line up with TRBD1. The J segment lost 2 bases and the V segment lost 5 bases, leaving 6 bases of the junction unmatched. The CDR3 is 15 amino acids. CDR3 sequence: CASSPTDRGNQPQHF. CDR3 nucleotide sequence: TGTGCCAGCAGTCCCACCGACAGGGGCAATCAGCCCCAGCATTTT.

The table lists this clonotype with many counts. This chain uses TRBV12-3 or TRBV12-4 with TRBJ1-5; no reliable D call. With 8 bases removed from V and 0 bases from J, the gap between germline ends came to 11 bases. The CDR3 runs to 14 residues. The CDR3 region is CASVTGDSNQPQHF. The CDR3 DNA is TGTGCCAGCGTAACTGGGGATAGCAATCAGCCCCAGCATTTT.

The chain employs TRBV4-2 and TRBJ2-7; 12 bases are shared with TRBD2. Germline CDR1 reads LGHNA; CDR2 reads YNFKEQ. The CDR3 spans 16 residues. V was pared by 1 base and J by 7 bases, with 8 bases of the junction left unmatched. The CDR3 coding sequence is TGTGCCAGCAGCCAAGTGCCCCTAGCGGGAGGGTGTGAGCAGTACTTC. It specifies CASSQVPLAGGCEQYF.

The rearrangement joins TRBV11-2 to TRBJ2-1, with 12 nucleotides matching TRBD2. The germline CDR1 and CDR2 sequences are SGHAT and FQNNGV. Trimming cost V 3 bases and J 7 bases; bases outside gene matches: 4. The CDR3 runs to 15 residues. The CDR3 DNA is TGTGCCAGCAGCTTTCGACTAGCGGGGGAGAATGAGCAGTTCTTC. Translating it yields CASSFRLAGENEQFF.

This clonotype came up a few times. V gene TRBV14 combines with J gene TRBJ1-1; TRBD1 might be the D (5 bases). Per the germline V gene, CDR1 is SGHDN and CDR2 is FVKESK. V gave up 0 bases and J gave up 0 bases, with 17 bases separating them. This CDR3 has 18 amino acids. The CDR3 DNA is TGTGCCAGCAGCCAAGATCTCGGAGGGGTAACAATGAACACTGAAGCTTTCTTT. Residues: CASSQDLGGVTMNTEAFF.

V usage is TRBV12-3 or TRBV12-4 and J usage is TRBJ2-7, with no clear D. V shed 7 bases and J shed 3 bases, with 10 bases lying between them. The CDR3 spans 12 residues. For the CDR3, the DNA is TGTGCCAGCACCTCGGGCGGCTACGAGCAGTACTTC. Its protein is CASTSGGYEQYF.

The chain is built from TRBV27 and TRBJ1-5, with D perhaps matching TRBD1 (6 bases). Trimming pared 2 bases from V and 7 bases from J, leaving 21 bases between. This CDR3 has 17 residues. CDR1 MNHEY and CDR2 SMNVEV come from the germline V gene (reference sequence). CDR3 sequence reads: CASSLLGGGTVLQPQHF. The CDR3 DNA follows: TGTGCCAGCAGTTTACTTGGGGGGGGCACAGTGCTACAGCCCCAGCATTTT.

The chain carries TRBV19 and TRBJ2-1; D could derive from TRBD1 or TRBD2 (5 bases each). The CDR3 spans 16 residues. V dropped 5 bases and J dropped 8 bases, with 22 bases sitting between them. Germline lookup yields CDR1 LNHDA and CDR2 SQIVND (reference sequence). CDR3: CASSWASPVGDDEQFF. CDR3 sequence (DNA): TGTGCCAGTAGTTGGGCTAGTCCCGTGGGGGACGATGAGCAGTTCTTC.

The chain recombines TRBV20-1 with TRBJ2-7; D unclear. The length of the CDR3 is 13 residues. Germline V CDR1 and CDR2: DFQATT, SNEGSKA (reference sequence). V gave up 0 bases and J gave up 6 bases, with 12 bases separating them. CDR3 sequence reads: CSARDLRRSEQYF. As DNA, the CDR3 is TGCAGTGCTAGAGATCTCAGGAGAAGCGAGCAGTACTTC.

The chain is built from TRBV7-9 and TRBJ2-7; D perhaps matches TRBD1 (6 bases). This CDR3 comprises 15 residues. Trimming pared 5 bases from V and 2 bases from J, leaving 16 bases between. CDR1 and CDR2 (germline): SEHNR, FQNEAQ (reference sequence). The CDR3 region is CASSTGHQLTYEQYF. The CDR3 nucleotides read TGTGCCAGCAGCACGGGACACCAGCTGACCTACGAGCAGTACTTC.

In DNA, the CDR3 is TGCAGCGTTGGGGCGTTGGGGGTCCCATACAATGAGCAGTTCTTC. Its protein product is CSVGALGVPYNEQFF. This chain connects TRBV29-1 to TRBJ2-1; either TRBD1 or TRBD2 may supply D (5 bases each). CDR3 length: 15 residues. Germline V gene data show CDR1 as SQVTM and CDR2 as ANQGSEA. V shed 4 bases and J shed 4 bases, with 17 bases lying between them.

This clonotype was recorded a few times. J is TRBJ1-1 and V is TRBV24-1; D uncertain. Germline V gene lookup returns CDR1 KGHDR and CDR2 SFDVKD. Trimming shortened V by 5 bases and J by 1 base, and 4 bases separated the two germline ends. This CDR3 spans 12 amino acids. CDR3 loop: CATSGANTEAFF. CDR3 DNA sequence: TGTGCCACCAGTGGGGCGAACACTGAAGCTTTCTTT.

There are a few counts of this clonotype. The chain employs TRBV12-3 or TRBV12-4 and TRBJ2-5; maybe TRBD2 (5 bases). The length of the CDR3 is 13 residues. Trimming left V 5 bases short and J 0 bases short, with 7 bases between. The CDR3 coding sequence is TGTGCCAGCAGTCATAGCGACCAAGAGACCCAGTACTTC. This gives the protein CASSHSDQETQYF.

This clonotype was counted only a few times. The chain couples TRBV12-3 or TRBV12-4 to TRBJ2-2, with D possibly TRBD1 on 5 matching bases. Trimming removed 5 bases from V and 3 bases from J, with 19 bases in between. CDR3 length: 17 amino acids. For the CDR3, the DNA is TGTGCCAGCAGTCTACAACCTCAGGGCCCGGACACCGGGGAGCTGTTTTTT. Amino acid sequence: CASSLQPQGPDTGELFF.

Here the CDR3 DNA reads TGTGCCAGCAGCTACGACAGGGGGGGCAATGAGCAGTTCTTC. Its protein is CASSYDRGGNEQFF. The rearrangement uses TRBV7-2 and TRBJ2-1; 9 bases match TRBD1. Germline trimming cut 4 bases from V and 6 bases from J; bases unmatched to any gene: 4. Germline loops: CDR1 SGHTA, CDR2 FQGNSA. The CDR3 sequence is 14 residues long.

The chain uses TRBV6-2 or TRBV6-3 and TRBJ2-1, with D maybe TRBD1 (5 bases). The CDR3 is 13 amino acids. Germline V CDR1 and CDR2: MNHEY, SVGEGT. V was cut by 4 bases and J by 5 bases, with 9 bases left in between. CDR3 nucleotides: TGTGCCAGCAGTTCTCTAGGGGACAATGAGCAGTTCTTC. Its translation: CASSSLGDNEQFF.

In this sample, this clonotype turned up a few times. V is TRBV20-1 and J is TRBJ1-5; TRBD1 matches at 10 bases. Germline V gene sequence: CDR1 DFQATT, CDR2 SNEGSKA (reference sequence). V trimming: 1 base; J trimming: 7 bases; junction bases outside the gene matches: 7. The CDR3 is made up of 15 amino acids. The CDR3, as DNA: TGCAGTGCTAGAGCCACGGGACAGGGGAAACAGCCCCAGCATTTT. This sequence encodes CSARATGQGKQPQHF.